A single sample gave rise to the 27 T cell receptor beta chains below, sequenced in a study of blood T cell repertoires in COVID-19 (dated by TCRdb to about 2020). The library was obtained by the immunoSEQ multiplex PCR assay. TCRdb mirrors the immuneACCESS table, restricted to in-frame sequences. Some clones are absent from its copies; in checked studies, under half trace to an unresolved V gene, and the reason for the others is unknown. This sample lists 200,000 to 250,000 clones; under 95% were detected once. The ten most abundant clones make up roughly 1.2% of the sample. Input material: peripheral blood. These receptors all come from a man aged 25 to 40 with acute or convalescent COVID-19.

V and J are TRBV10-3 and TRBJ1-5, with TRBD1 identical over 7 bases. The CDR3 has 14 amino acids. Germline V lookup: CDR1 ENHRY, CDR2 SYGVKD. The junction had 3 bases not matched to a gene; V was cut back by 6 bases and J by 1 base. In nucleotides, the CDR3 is TGTGCCATCAGCCCGACAGGGAGCAATCAGCCCCAGCATTTT. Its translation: CAISPTGSNQPQHF.

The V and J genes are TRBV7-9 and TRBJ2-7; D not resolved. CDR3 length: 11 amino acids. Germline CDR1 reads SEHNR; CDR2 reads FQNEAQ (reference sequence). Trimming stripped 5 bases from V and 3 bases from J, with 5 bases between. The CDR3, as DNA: TGTGCCAGCAGCCCCTTCTACGAGCAGTACTTC. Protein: CASSPFYEQYF. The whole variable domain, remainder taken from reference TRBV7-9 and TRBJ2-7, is DTGVSQNPRHKITKRGQNVTFRCDPISEHNRLYWYRQTLGQGPEFLTYFQNEAQLEKSRLLSDRFSAERPKGSFSTLEIQRTEQGDSAMYLCASSPFYEQYFGPGTRLTVT.

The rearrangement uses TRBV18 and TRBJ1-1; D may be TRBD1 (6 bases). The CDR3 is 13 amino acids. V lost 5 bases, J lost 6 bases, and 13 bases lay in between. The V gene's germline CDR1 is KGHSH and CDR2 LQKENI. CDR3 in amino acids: CASSDRKGSEAFF. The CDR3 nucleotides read TGTGCCAGCTCAGACAGGAAAGGGTCTGAAGCTTTCTTT.

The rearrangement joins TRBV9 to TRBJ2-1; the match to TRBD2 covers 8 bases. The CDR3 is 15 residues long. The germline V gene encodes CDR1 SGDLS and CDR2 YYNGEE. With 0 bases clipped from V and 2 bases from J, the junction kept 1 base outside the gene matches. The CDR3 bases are TGTGCCAGCAGCGTAGCGGGAGGGACCTACAATGAGCAGTTCTTC. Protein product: CASSVAGGTYNEQFF. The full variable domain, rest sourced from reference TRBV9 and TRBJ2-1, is DSGVTQTPKHLITATGQRVTLRCSPRSGDLSVYWYQQSLDQGLQFLIQYYNGEERAKGNILERFSAQQFPDLHSELNLSSLELGDSALYFCASSVAGGTYNEQFFGPGTRLTVL.

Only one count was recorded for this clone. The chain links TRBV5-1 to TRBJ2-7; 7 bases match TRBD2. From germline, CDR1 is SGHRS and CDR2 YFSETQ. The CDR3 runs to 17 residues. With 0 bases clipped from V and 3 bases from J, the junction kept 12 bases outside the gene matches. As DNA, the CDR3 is TGCGCCAGCAGCTTGGCTTCCGGACGGGAGGTTGGCTACGAGCAGTACTTC. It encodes CASSLASGREVGYEQYF.

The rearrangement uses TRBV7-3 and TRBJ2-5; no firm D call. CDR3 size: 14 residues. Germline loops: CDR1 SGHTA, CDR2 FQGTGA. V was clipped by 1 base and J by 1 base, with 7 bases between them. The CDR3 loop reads CASSLNPFQETQYF. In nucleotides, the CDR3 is TGTGCCAGCAGCTTAAATCCATTCCAAGAGACCCAGTACTTC.

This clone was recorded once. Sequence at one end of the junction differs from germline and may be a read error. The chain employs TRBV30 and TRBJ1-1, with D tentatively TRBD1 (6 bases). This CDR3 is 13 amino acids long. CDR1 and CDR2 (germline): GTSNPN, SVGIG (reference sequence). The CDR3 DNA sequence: TGTGCCTGGAGGGGGGACACCGAGGCTGAAACTTTCTTT. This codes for CAWRGDTEAETFF.

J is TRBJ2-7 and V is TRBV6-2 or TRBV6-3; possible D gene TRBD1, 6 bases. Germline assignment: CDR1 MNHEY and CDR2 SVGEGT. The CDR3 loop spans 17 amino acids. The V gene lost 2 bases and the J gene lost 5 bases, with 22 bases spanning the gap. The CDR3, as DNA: TGTGCCAGCAGTTACACCTTTTCGTTTGGGGACAACCACGAGCAGTACTTC. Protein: CASSYTFSFGDNHEQYF.

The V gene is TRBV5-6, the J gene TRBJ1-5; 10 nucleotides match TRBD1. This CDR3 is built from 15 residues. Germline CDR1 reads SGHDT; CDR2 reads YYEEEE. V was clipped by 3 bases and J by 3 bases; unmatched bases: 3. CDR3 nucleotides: TGTGCCAGCAGCTGGGGACAGGGGTACAATCAGCCCCAGCATTTT. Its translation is CASSWGQGYNQPQHF. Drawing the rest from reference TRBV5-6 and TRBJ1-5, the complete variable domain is DAGVTQSPTHLIKTRGQQVTLRCSPKSGHDTVSWYQQALGQGPQFIFQYYEEEERQRGNFPDRFSGHQFPNYSSELNVNALLLGDSALYLCASSWGQGYNQPQHFGDGTRLSIL.

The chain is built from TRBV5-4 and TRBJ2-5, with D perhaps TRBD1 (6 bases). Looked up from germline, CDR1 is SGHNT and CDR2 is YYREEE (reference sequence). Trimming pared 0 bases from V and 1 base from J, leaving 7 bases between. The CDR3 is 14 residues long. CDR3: CASSLGTAQETQYF. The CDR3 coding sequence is TGTGCCAGCAGCTTGGGGACAGCCCAAGAGACCCAGTACTTC.

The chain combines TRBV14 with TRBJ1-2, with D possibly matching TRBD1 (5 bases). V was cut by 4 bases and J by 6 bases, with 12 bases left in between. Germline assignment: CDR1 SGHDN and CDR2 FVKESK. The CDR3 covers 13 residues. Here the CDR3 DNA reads TGTGCCAGCAGCCGCCAACCAGGGAATGGCTACACCTTC. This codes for CASSRQPGNGYTF.

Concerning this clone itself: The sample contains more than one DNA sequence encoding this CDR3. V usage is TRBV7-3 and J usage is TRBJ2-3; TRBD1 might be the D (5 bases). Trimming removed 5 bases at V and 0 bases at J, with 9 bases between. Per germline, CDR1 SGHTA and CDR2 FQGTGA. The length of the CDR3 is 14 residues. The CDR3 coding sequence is TGTGCCAGCAGCCTCAGGGCCAGCACAGATACGCAGTATTTT. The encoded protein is CASSLRASTDTQYF.

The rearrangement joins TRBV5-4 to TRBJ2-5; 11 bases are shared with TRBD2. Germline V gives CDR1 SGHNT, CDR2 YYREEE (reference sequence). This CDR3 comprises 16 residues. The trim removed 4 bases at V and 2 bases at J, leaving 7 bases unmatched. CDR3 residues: CASSRRTSGFQETQYF. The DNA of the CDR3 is TGTGCCAGCAGCCGGAGGACTAGCGGGTTTCAAGAGACCCAGTACTTC.

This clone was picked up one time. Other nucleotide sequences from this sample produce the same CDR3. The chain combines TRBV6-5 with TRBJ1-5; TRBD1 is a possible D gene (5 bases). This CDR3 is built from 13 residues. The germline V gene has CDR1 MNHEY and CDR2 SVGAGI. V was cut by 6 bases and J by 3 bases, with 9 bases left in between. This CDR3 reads CASSDSSNQPQHF. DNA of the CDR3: TGTGCCAGCAGCGACAGTTCCAATCAGCCCCAGCATTTT.

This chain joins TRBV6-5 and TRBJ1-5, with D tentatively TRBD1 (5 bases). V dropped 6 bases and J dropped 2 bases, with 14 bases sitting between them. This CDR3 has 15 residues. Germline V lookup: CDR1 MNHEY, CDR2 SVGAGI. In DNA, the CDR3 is TGTGCCAGCAGCCCCGGGGGGGGTCGCAATCAGCCCCAGCATTTT. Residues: CASSPGGGRNQPQHF.

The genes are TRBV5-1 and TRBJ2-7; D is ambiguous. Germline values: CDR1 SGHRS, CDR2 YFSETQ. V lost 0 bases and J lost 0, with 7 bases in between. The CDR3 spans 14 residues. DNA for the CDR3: TGCGCCAGCAGCTTGGGCAGGATCTCCTACGAGCAGTACTTC. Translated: CASSLGRISYEQYF.

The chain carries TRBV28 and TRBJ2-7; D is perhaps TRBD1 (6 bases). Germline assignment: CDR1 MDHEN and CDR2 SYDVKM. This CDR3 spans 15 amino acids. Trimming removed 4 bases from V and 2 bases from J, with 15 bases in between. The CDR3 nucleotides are TGTGCCAGCAGTTCCCCCGGGACAACCCCCTACGAGCAGTACTTC. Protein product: CASSSPGTTPYEQYF.

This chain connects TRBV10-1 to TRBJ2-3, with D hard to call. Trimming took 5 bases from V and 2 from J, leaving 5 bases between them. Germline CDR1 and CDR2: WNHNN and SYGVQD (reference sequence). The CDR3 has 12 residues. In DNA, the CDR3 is TGCGCCAGCAGTCCCAACACAGATACGCAGTATTTT. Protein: CASSPNTDTQYF.

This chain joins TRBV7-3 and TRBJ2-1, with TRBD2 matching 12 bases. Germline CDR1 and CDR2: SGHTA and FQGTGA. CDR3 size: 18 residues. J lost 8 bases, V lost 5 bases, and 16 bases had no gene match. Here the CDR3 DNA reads TGTGCCAGCAGCCGTTCGACATCTAGCGGGAGGGCCGGTGATGAGCAGTTCTTC. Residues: CASSRSTSSGRAGDEQFF.

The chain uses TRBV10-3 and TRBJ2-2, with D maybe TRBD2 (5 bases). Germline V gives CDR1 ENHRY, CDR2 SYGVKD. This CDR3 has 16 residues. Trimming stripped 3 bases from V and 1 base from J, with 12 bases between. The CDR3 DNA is TGTGCCATCAGTGATGTATCCGGGGAGAACACCGGGGAGCTGTTTTTT. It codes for CAISDVSGENTGELFF.

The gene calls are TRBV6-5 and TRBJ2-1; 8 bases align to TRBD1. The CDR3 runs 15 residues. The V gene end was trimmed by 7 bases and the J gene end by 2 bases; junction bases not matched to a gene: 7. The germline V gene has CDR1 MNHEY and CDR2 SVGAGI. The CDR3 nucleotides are TGTGCCAGCATCCAAGGACAGGGAGCCTACAATGAGCAGTTCTTC. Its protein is CASIQGQGAYNEQFF.

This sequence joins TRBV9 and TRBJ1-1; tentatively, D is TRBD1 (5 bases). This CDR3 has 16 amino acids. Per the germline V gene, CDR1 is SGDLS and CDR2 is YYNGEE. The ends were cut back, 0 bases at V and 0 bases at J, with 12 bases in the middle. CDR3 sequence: CASSVGGARMNTEAFF. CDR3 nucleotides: TGTGCCAGCAGCGTAGGGGGCGCCCGTATGAACACTGAAGCTTTCTTT.

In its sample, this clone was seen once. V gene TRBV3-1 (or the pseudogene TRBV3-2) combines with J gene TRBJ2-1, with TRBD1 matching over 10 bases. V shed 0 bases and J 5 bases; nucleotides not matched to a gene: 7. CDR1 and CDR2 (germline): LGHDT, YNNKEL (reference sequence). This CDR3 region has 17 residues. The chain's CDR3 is CASSQDDRGPWNNEQFF. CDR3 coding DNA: TGTGCCAGCAGCCAAGACGACAGGGGGCCGTGGAACAATGAGCAGTTCTTC.

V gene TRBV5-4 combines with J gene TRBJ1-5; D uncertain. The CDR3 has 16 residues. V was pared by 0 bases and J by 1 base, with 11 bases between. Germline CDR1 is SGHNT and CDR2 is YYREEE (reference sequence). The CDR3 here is CASSLVFGGSNQPQHF. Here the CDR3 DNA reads TGTGCCAGCAGCTTGGTTTTTGGAGGAAGCAATCAGCCCCAGCATTTT.

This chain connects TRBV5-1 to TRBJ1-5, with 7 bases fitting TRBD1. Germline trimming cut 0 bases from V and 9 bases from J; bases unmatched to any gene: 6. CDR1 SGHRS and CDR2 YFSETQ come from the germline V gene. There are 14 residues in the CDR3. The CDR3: CASSLGQGPGPQHF. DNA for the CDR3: TGCGCCAGCAGCTTGGGACAGGGACCGGGGCCCCAGCATTTT.

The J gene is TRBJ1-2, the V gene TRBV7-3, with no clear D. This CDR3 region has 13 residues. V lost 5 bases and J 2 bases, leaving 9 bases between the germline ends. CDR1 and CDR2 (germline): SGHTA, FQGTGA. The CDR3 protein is CASSREKNYGYTF. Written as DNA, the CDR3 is TGTGCCAGCAGCCGGGAAAAAAACTATGGCTACACCTTC.

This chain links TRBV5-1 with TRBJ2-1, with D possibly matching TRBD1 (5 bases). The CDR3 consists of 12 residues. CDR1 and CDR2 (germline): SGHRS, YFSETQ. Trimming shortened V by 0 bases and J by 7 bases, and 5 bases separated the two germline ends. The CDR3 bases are TGCGCCAGCAGCTTGGAGGGGAATGAGCAGTTCTTC. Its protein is CASSLEGNEQFF.